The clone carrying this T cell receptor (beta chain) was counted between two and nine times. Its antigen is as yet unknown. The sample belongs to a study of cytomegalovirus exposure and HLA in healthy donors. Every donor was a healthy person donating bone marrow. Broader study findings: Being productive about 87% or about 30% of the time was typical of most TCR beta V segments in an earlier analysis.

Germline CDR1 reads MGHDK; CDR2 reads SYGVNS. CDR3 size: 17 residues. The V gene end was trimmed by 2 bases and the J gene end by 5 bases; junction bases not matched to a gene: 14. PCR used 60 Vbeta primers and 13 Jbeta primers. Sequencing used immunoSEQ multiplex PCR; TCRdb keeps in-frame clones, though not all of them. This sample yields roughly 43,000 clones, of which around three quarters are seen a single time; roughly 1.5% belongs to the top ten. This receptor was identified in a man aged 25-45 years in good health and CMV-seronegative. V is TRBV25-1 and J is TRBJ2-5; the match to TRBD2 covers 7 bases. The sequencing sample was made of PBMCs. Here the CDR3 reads CASSEGRGTSASETQYF. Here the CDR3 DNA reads TGTGCCAGCAGTGAAGGGCGGGGGACCAGCGCGAGCGAGACCCAGTACTTC.